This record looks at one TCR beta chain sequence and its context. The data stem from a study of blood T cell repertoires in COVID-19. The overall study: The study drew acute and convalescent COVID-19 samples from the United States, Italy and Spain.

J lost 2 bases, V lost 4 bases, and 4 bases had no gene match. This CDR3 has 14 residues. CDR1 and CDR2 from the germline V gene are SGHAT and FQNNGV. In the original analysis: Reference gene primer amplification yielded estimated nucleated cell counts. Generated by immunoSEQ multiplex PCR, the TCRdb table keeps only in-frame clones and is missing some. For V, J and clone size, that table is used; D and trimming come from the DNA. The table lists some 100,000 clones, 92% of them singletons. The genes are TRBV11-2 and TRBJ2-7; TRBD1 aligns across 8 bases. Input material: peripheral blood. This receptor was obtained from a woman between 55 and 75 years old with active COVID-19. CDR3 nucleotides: TGTGCCAGCAGCTGGGGACAGGTCACCTACGAGCAGTACTTC. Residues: CASSWGQVTYEQYF.